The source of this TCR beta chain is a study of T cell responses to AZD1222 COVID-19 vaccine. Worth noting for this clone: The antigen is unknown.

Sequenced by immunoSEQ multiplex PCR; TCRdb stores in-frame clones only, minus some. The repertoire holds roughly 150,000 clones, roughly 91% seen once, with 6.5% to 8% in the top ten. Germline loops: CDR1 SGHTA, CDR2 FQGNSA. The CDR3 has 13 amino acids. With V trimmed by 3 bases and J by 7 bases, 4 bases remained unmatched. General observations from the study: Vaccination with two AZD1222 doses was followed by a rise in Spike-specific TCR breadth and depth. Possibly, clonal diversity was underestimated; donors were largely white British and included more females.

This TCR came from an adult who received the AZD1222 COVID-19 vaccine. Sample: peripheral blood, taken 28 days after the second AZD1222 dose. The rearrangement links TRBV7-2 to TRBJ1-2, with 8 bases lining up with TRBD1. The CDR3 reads CASSLQGALGYTF. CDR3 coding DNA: TGTGCCAGCAGCTTGCAGGGGGCACTTGGCTACACCTTC.